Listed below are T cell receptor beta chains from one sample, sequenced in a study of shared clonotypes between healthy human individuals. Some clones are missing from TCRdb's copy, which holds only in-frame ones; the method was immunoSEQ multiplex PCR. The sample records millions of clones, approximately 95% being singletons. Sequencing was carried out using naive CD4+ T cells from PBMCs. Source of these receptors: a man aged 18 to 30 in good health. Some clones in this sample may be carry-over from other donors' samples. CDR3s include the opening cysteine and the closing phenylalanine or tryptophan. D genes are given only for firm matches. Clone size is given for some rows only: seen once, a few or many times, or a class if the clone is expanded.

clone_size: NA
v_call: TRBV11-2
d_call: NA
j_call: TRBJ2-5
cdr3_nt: TGTGCCAGCAGCTTAGATACGCAGCGGGAGACCCAGTACTTC
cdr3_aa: CASSLDTQRETQYF

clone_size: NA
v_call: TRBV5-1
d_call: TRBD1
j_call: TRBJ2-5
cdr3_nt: TGCGCCAGCAGCTTGGCCGGGACAGGGATCCAAGAGACCCAGTACTTC
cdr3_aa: CASSLAGTGIQETQYF

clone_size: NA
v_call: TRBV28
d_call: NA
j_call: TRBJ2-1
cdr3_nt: TGTGCCAGCAGTCAAAGATCACCCGGCTCCTACAATGAGCAGTTCTTC
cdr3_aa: CASSQRSPGSYNEQFF

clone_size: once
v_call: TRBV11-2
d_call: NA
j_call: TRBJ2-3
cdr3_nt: TGTGCCAGCAGCACAAGGGACGGAGCCCGCACAGATACGCAGTATTTT
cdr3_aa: CASSTRDGARTDTQYF

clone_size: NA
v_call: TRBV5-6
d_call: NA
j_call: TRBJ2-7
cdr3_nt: TGTGCCAGCAGCTCCGGGACACCCTACGAGCAGTACTTC
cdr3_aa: CASSSGTPYEQYF

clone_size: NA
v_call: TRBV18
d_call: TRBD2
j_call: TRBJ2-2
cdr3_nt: TGTGCCAGCTCACCACGCGGGGGGGCTGACACCGGGGAGCTGTTTTTT
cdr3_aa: CASSPRGGADTGELFF

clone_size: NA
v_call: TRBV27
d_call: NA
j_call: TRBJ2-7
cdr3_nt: TGTGCCAGCAGTTTTGGAGCTCCCCGCTACGAGCAGTACTTC
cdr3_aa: CASSFGAPRYEQYF

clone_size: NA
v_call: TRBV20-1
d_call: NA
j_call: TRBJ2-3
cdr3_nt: TGCAGTGCTCCCTCGGGGAGCAAAGCGTATTTT
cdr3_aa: CSAPSGSKAYF

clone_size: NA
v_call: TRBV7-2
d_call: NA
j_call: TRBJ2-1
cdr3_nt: TGTGCCAGCACCCTGGGCCGTTCCTACAATGAGCAGTTCTTC
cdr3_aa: CASTLGRSYNEQFF

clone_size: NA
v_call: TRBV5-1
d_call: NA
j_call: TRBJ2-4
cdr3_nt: TGCGCCAGCAGCCTCGATTCCCAAAACATTCAGTACTTC
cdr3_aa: CASSLDSQNIQYF

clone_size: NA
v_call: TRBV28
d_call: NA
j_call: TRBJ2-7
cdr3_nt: TGTGCCAGCAGTTTACGGGGCGAGCAGTACTTC
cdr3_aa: CASSLRGEQYF

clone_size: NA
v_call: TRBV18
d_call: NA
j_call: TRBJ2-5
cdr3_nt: TGTGCCAGCTCACCCCCTCGACCGGATGGCTCACAAGAGACCCAGTACTTC
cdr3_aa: CASSPPRPDGSQETQYF

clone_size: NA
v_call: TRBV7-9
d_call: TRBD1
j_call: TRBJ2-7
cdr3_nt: TGTGCCAGCAGCTTAGACCGGGACAGGGCGATCGAGCAGTACTTC
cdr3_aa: CASSLDRDRAIEQYF

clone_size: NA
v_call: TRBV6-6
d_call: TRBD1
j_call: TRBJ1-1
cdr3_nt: TGTGCCAGCGGCCCCGGGGCAGGGGGCACTGAAGCTTTCTTT
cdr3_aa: CASGPGAGGTEAFF

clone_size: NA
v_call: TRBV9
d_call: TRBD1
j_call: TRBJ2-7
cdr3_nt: TGTGCCAGCAGCCCTAGGGGGACAGAAGTCTACGAGCAGTACTTC
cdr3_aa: CASSPRGTEVYEQYF

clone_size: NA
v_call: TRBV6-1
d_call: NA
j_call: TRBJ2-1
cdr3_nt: TGTGCCAGCAGTGGGGGGTTTTACAATGAGCAGTTCTTC
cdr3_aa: CASSGGFYNEQFF

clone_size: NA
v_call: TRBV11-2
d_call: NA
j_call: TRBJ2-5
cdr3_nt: TGTGCCAGCAGCCGCAATTCCGGGAGCCAAGAGACCCAGTACTTC
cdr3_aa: CASSRNSGSQETQYF

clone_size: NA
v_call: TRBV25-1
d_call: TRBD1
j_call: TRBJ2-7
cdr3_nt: TGTGCCAGCAGTGCGGGACAGGGGGGGCAGTACTTC
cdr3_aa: CASSAGQGGQYF

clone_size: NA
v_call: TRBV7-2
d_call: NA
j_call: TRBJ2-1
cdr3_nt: TGTGCCAGCAGCTTAACCCTAGTCCTAAATGAGCAGTTCTTC
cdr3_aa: CASSLTLVLNEQFF

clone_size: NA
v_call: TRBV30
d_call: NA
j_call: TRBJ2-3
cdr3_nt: TGTGCCTGGAGTTTCGGAGGCAGCACAGATACGCAGTATTTT
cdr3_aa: CAWSFGGSTDTQYF

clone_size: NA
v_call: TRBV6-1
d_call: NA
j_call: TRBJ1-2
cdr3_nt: TGTGCCAGCAGTGGGGGCTTGAGGGTGTATGGCTACACCTTC
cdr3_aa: CASSGGLRVYGYTF

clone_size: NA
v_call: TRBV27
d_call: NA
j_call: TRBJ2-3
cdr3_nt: TGTGCCACCCACGAGGCGGGGACAGATACGCAGTATTTT
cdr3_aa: CATHEAGTDTQYF

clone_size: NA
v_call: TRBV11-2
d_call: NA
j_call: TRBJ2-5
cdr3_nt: TGTGCCAGCAGCTTAGCACCCGAAGAGACCCAGTACTTC
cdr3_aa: CASSLAPEETQYF

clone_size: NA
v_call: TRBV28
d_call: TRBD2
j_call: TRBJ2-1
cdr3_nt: TGTGCCAGCAGTTTGCTAGCGGGAGAGCAGTTCTTC
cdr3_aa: CASSLLAGEQFF

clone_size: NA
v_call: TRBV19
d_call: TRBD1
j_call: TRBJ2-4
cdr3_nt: TGTGCCAGTAGTCCGACAGGGTCCCTCGGAAACATTCAGTACTTC
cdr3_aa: CASSPTGSLGNIQYF

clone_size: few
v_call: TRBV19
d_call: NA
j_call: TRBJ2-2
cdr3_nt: TGTGCCAGTAGTACGGCGAACACCGGGGAGCTGTTTTTT
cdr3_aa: CASSTANTGELFF

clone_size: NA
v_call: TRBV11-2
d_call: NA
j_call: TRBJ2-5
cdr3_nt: TGTGCCAGCAGCCGGGGACATCAAGAGACCCAGTACTTC
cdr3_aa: CASSRGHQETQYF

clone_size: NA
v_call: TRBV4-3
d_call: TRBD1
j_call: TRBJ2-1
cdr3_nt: TGCGCCAGCAGCCAGACTACAGGGGGTGTATTAAGTGAGCAGTTCTTC
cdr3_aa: CASSQTTGGVLSEQFF

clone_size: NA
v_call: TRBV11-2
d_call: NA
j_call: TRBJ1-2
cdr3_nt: TGTGCCAGCAGACAGAGCGGGGGTAGAAGGGATGGCTACACCTTC
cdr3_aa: CASRQSGGRRDGYTF

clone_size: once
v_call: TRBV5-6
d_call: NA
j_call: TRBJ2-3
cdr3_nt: TGTGCCAGCAGCGACCGACGGGTCAGGGATACGCAGTATTTT
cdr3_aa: CASSDRRVRDTQYF

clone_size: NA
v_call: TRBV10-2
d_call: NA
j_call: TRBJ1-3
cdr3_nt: TGCGCCAGCAGTGCCCCGAGGGGAAACACCATATATTTT
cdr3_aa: CASSAPRGNTIYF

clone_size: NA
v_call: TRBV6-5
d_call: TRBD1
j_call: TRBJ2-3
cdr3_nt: TGTGCCAGCCGACAGGGGGATACGCAGTATTTT
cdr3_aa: CASRQGDTQYF

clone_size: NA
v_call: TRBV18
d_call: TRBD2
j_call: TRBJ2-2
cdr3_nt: TGTGCCAGCTCACCAGCGGGAGCCGGGGAGCTGTTTTTT
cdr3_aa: CASSPAGAGELFF

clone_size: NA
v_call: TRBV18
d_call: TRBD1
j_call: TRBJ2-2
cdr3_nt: TGTGCCAGCTCACCCGACAGGGGCGTAGCCGGGGAGCTGTTTTTT
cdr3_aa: CASSPDRGVAGELFF

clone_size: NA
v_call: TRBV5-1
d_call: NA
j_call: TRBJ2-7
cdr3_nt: TGCGCCAGCAGCTTAGCGGGCAGGTCTGGACACGAGCAGTACTTC
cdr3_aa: CASSLAGRSGHEQYF

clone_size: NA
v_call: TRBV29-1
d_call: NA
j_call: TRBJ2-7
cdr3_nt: TGCAGCGTTCTGGCAGGTGGTGAGCAGTACTTC
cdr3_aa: CSVLAGGEQYF

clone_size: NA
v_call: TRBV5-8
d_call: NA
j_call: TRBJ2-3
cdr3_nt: TGTGCCAGCAGCTTGGGTCGGAAGTTTAGCACAGATACGCAGTATTTT
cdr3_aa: CASSLGRKFSTDTQYF

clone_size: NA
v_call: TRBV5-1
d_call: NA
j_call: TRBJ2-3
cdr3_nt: TGCGCCAGCAGCTTTGCGGATAGCACAGATACGCAGTATTTT
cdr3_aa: CASSFADSTDTQYF

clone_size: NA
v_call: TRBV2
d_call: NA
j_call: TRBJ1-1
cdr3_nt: TGTGCCAGCAGTGAAGGCCGAGACACTGAAGCTTTCTTT
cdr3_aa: CASSEGRDTEAFF

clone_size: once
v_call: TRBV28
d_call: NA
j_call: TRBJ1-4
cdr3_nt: TGTGCCAGCAGGGTGGGGACCCTAAATGAAAAACTGTTTTTT
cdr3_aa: CASRVGTLNEKLFF

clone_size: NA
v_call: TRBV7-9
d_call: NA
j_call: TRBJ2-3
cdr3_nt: TGTGCCAGCAGCTTAAGACAGGATGGCACAGATACGCAGTATTTT
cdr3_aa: CASSLRQDGTDTQYF

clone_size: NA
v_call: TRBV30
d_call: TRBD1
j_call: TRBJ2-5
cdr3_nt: TGTGCCTGGAGTCAGACAGGGGGCACAGAGACCCAGTACTTC
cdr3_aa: CAWSQTGGTETQYF

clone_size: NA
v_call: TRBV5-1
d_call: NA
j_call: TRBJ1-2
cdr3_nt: TGCGCCAGCAGCTTGGGAGGGACGCGAAGCTATGGCTACACCTTC
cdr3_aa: CASSLGGTRSYGYTF

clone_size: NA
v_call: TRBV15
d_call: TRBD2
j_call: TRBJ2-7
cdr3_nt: TGTGCCACCAGCAGAGATTGGGGGGAGGGCGACGAGCAGTACTTC
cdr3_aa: CATSRDWGEGDEQYF

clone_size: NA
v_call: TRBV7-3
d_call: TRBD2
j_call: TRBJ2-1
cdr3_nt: TGTGCCAGCAGCTTAATGTTAGCGGGAGTTAGTGAGCAGTTCTTC
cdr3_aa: CASSLMLAGVSEQFF